These T cell receptor beta chains were read from a single sample in a study of T cell therapy after organ transplantation. Some clones are missing from TCRdb's copy, which holds only in-frame ones; the method was immunoSEQ multiplex PCR. Of 51,000 or so clones listed, approximately 94% were seen once; the top ten hold 2.5% to 3.5%. These receptors lack a known antigen. The sequences come from CD8+ T cells from blood, collected before autologous CMV-specific T cell therapy. These receptor sequences come from a human patient who had received a solid organ transplant and had CMV disease. The CDR3 runs from the conserved cysteine through the conserved F or W. Fields, in order: D gene, V gene, J gene, CDR3 length, clone size, CDR3 protein, CDR3 DNA. A D gene is named only where the DNA matches it firmly. Size is omitted from some rows. Given values are once, few, many or a class for expanded clones.

TRBD1	TRBV4-1	TRBJ1-5	16	NA	CASSGTGTGGDQPQHF	TGCGCCAGCAGCGGGACCGGGACAGGGGGCGATCAGCCCCAGCATTTT
TRBD1	TRBV27	TRBJ1-5	15	NA	CASSPRQGRNQPQHF	TGTGCCAGCAGTCCGAGACAGGGGCGGAATCAGCCCCAGCATTTT
NA	TRBV11-2	TRBJ2-3	11	NA	CASSSPDTQYF	TGTGCCAGCAGCTCGCCAGATACGCAGTATTTT
NA	TRBV7-3	TRBJ2-1	15	NA	CASSTAGGAYNEQFF	TGTGCCAGCAGCACCGCGGGCGGCGCCTACAATGAGCAGTTCTTC
TRBD1	TRBV7-9	TRBJ1-1	17	NA	CASRDGTGGFLNTEAFF	TGTGCCAGCAGGGACGGGACAGGGGGCTTTTTGAACACTGAAGCTTTCTTT
TRBD1	TRBV7-2	TRBJ2-5	15	NA	CASSSGTGGFETQYF	TGTGCCAGCAGCTCAGGGACAGGGGGTTTCGAGACCCAGTACTTC
TRBD2	TRBV30	TRBJ2-7	18	NA	CAWSVLGQRGPASYEQYF	TGTGCCTGGAGTGTACTAGGCCAGCGGGGGCCAGCCTCCTACGAGCAGTACTTC
NA	TRBV19	TRBJ1-2	15	NA	CAAGDWGVSPYGYTF	TGTGCCGCGGGGGATTGGGGGGTTTCCCCCTATGGCTACACCTTC
NA	TRBV2	TRBJ2-4	15	once	CAIADSLVAKNIQYF	TGTGCCATCGCAGACAGCCTCGTAGCCAAAAACATTCAGTACTTC
NA	TRBV5-1	TRBJ1-5	14	NA	CASSLSGLNQPQHF	TGCGCCAGCAGCTTGAGTGGTTTAAACCAGCCCCAGCATTTT
NA	TRBV30	TRBJ2-2	12	NA	CAWAPGTGELFF	TGTGCCTGGGCCCCCGGCACCGGGGAGCTGTTTTTT
TRBD2	TRBV4-1	TRBJ2-7	16	NA	CASSQVVTSAGYEQYF	TGCGCCAGCAGCCAGGTAGTCACATCAGCGGGGTACGAGCAGTACTTC
NA	TRBV7-9	TRBJ2-3	13	NA	CATQGFSTDTQYF	TGTGCCACCCAGGGCTTTAGCACAGATACGCAGTATTTT
NA	TRBV30	TRBJ2-1	19	NA	CAWSVPAVRGPNSYNEQFF	TGTGCCTGGAGTGTACCTGCCGTTCGGGGACCTAATTCCTACAATGAGCAGTTCTTC
NA	TRBV2	TRBJ1-5	16	NA	CASSEESHLSNQPQHF	TGTGCCAGCAGTGAAGAGTCACACCTTAGCAATCAGCCCCAGCATTTT
NA	TRBV14	TRBJ1-2	15	NA	CASSPTIGAGYGYTF	TGTGCCAGCAGCCCGACAATAGGGGCCGGCTATGGCTACACCTTC
TRBD1	TRBV27	TRBJ2-5	15	NA	CASSLIRGQKETQYF	TGTGCCAGCAGTTTGATCAGGGGGCAGAAGGAGACCCAGTACTTC
NA	TRBV11-2	TRBJ2-6	15	NA	CASSSLDSGANVLTF	TGTGCCAGCAGCTCATTGGACTCTGGGGCCAACGTCCTGACTTTC
NA	TRBV11-1	TRBJ2-1	14	NA	CASSLPTSYNEQFF	TGTGCCAGCAGCCTCCCAACCTCCTACAATGAGCAGTTCTTC
NA	TRBV10-1	TRBJ1-1	11	NA	CASKGNGEAFF	TGCGCCAGCAAGGGGAACGGTGAAGCTTTCTTT
TRBD1	TRBV19	TRBJ2-2	14	NA	CASNRDRNTGELFF	TGTGCCAGTAATAGGGACAGGAACACCGGGGAGCTGTTTTTT
NA	TRBV11-2	TRBJ2-3	12	NA	CASSLGKHTQYF	TGTGCCAGCAGCTTAGGAAAGCATACGCAGTATTTT
NA	TRBV19	TRBJ1-1	14	NA	CASSIGQVNTEAFF	TGTGCCAGTAGTATTGGGCAGGTGAACACTGAAGCTTTCTTT